Listed here are 2 T cell receptor beta chains from one sample, sequenced in a study of blood T cells in healthy people across ages. PCR was performed a second time for 7 to 11 cycles using a sample-barcoded 5' primer and a J-beta primer mix. TCRdb recomputed calls from the 5' RACE reads with MiXCR, one row per CDR3 protein. Found here are roughly 500,000 distinct CDR3 sequences, approximately 25% of them singletons; the top ten hold roughly 9.4%. This sample was shared with a second study, whose subject was T cells of mothers and their children.

Sequencing was done on a sample of blood. These receptors were taken from a boy between 10 and 17 years old in good health.

The gene calls are TRBV20-1 and TRBJ2-7; D is ambiguous. The CDR3 has 12 residues. The V gene's germline CDR1 is DFQATT and CDR2 SNEGSKA (reference sequence). The V end lost 0 bases, the J end lost 2 bases, and 5 bases lay between the germline ends. DNA for the CDR3: TGCAGTGCTAGAGATGTAGCCTACGAGCAGTACTTC. This sequence encodes CSARDVAYEQYF.

The chain carries TRBV7-2 and TRBJ1-4; D is ambiguous. Trimming stripped 2 bases from V and 5 bases from J, with 15 bases between. The CDR3 totals 16 residues. Germline lookup yields CDR1 SGHTA and CDR2 FQGNSA. CDR3 loop: CASSLISGHGNEKLFF. The CDR3 DNA sequence: TGTGCCAGCAGCTTAATATCGGGCCACGGAAATGAAAAACTGTTTTTT.